The TCR beta chain under discussion was sequenced for a study of CD8+ T cells in alopecia areata. Notes on the study in general: Lesional scalp exceeded normal scalp in clonality, especially in alopecia totalis/universalis.

Losses at the gene ends were 4 bases for V and 5 bases for J; bases not matched to a gene: 4. This CDR3 has 13 residues. Germline V gene lookup returns CDR1 MNHEY and CDR2 SMNVEV (reference sequence). About this clone: Its specificity is not known.

Sorting of CD4+ cells into CD25+CD127- cells was carried out for about five patients. Patients with alopecia areata provided lesional scalp punch biopsies as well as peripheral blood. As the sequencing template, cDNA was produced by extracting RNA and reverse transcribing it. Generated by immunoSEQ multiplex PCR, the TCRdb table keeps only in-frame clones and is missing some. The sample lists about 14,000 clones; 58% were seen once. The rearrangement links TRBV27 to TRBJ1-1; 7 bases match TRBD1. This clonotype originated in a human donor with alopecia areata. The sequencing input was CD4+ Tregs sorted from blood. The CDR3 region has the DNA TGTGCCAGCAGTTCAAACAGGGGTACTGAAGCTTTCTTT. Its translation is CASSSNRGTEAFF.